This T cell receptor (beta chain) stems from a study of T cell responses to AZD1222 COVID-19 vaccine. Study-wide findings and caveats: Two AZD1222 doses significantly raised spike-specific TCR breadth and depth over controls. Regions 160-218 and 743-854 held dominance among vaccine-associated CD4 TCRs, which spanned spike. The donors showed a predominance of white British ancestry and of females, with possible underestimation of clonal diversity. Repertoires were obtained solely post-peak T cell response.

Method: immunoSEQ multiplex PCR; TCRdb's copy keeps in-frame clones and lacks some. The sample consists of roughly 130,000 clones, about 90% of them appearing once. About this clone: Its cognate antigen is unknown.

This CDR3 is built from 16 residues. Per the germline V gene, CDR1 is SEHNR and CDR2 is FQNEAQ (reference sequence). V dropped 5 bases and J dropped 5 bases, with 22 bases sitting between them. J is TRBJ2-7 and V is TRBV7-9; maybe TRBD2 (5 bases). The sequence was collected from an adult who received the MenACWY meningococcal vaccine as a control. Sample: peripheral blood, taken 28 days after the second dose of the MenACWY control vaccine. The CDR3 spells CASSIGIYEGNDEQYF. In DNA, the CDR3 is TGTGCCAGCAGCATAGGGATCTATGAGGGTAACGACGAGCAGTACTTC.